This T cell receptor (beta chain) was obtained from a study of cytomegalovirus exposure and HLA in healthy donors. Study-level points and caveats: A prior analysis recorded that most TCR beta V segments were productive about 90% or about 30% of the time.

Trimming took 6 bases from V and 2 from J, leaving 10 bases between them. The CDR3 contains 13 residues. Germline V gene data show CDR1 as SNHLY and CDR2 as FYNNEI. PCR amplification relied on 60 Vbeta primers (plus 13 Jbeta primers). Assay used: immunoSEQ multiplex PCR; TCRdb lists only in-frame clones, some missing. The table has about 140,000 clones, roughly three fifths seen once. Notes on this clone: Antigen unknown.

The sequenced material came from PBMCs. This rearrangement joins TRBV2 to TRBJ1-1, with a possible D match to TRBD1 (5 bases). This receptor was obtained from a woman between 35 and 50 years old in good health and CMV-seronegative. The CDR3 reads CASRTQGNTEAFF. CDR3 in DNA: TGTGCCAGCAGGACCCAGGGAAACACTGAAGCTTTCTTT.